Listed below are T cell receptor beta chains from one sample, sequenced in a study of post-analysis software for immune sequencing data. TCRdb used MiXCR to reprocess the PCR reads, holding one entry per CDR3 protein. The repertoire has about 800,000 distinct CDR3 sequences, approximately 30% of them found once; the top ten carry more than 0.55%. The sample comprised blood. The receptors come from a girl aged 10-17 years with multiple sclerosis. The CDR3 runs from the conserved cysteine through the conserved F or W. A D gene is named only where the DNA matches it firmly. Rows may omit the clone size; those that give it use once, few, many or a size class.

D	J	size	V	CDR3	DNA
-	TRBJ2-5	-	TRBV5-1	CASSQPQDRTQETQYF	TGCGCCAGCAGCCAACCCCAAGACAGGACCCAAGAGACCCAGTACTTC
TRBD2	TRBJ2-3	few	TRBV9	CASSPGGISADTQYF	TGTGCCAGCAGCCCCGGGGGGATATCCGCAGATACGCAGTATTTT
TRBD1	TRBJ1-2	few	TRBV12-3/TRBV12-4	CASSRGTGAEDGYTF	TGTGCCAGCAGCCGCGGGACAGGGGCAGAGGATGGCTACACCTTC
TRBD2	TRBJ2-1	many	TRBV5-4	CASSSGLAGSTHEQFF	TGTGCCAGCAGCTCCGGACTAGCGGGGTCGACCCACGAGCAGTTCTTC
-	TRBJ2-7	-	TRBV4-2	CASSQEGNSYEQYF	TGTGCCAGCAGCCAAGAAGGGAACAGCTACGAGCAGTACTTC
-	TRBJ2-1	many	TRBV12-3/TRBV12-4	CASSFISAPRNEQFF	TGTGCCAGCAGTTTCATATCAGCACCGAGGAATGAGCAGTTCTTC
-	TRBJ2-7	-	TRBV24-1	CATSDPVREGHEQYF	TGTGCCACCAGTGACCCCGTTCGAGAAGGTCACGAGCAGTACTTC
-	TRBJ2-3	many	TRBV15	CATSTHRASTDTQYF	TGTGCCACCAGCACACACCGGGCTAGCACAGATACGCAGTATTTT
TRBD2	TRBJ2-3	-	TRBV12-3/TRBV12-4	CASTTTGLAGLYYAQYF	TGTGCCAGCACTACCACCGGACTAGCGGGGTTGTATTATGCGCAGTATTTT
TRBD2	TRBJ2-7	-	TRBV2	CASSPALAGLEQYF	TGTGCCAGCAGCCCCGCGCTAGCGGGGCTTGAGCAGTACTTC
TRBD1	TRBJ1-6	few	TRBV5-1	CASSSGTVVSPLHF	TGCGCCAGCTCCTCCGGGACAGTCGTTTCACCCCTCCACTTT
TRBD1	TRBJ2-7	many	TRBV7-2	CASSLEGQGSYEQYF	TGCGCCAGCAGCTTGGAAGGACAGGGCTCCTACGAGCAGTACTTC
-	TRBJ2-1	-	TRBV10-3	CAMAGTGIYNEQFF	TGTGCCATGGCCGGGACTGGGATCTACAATGAGCAGTTCTTC
TRBD1	TRBJ1-1	-	TRBV29-1	CSGADRTNTEAFF	TGCAGCGGAGCGGACAGGACTAACACTGAAGCTTTCTTT
-	TRBJ1-5	-	TRBV3-1	CASSQAQGTGSNQPQHF	TGTGCCAGCAGCCAAGCTCAAGGGACGGGGAGCAATCAGCCCCAGCATTTT
-	TRBJ2-7	few	TRBV5-6	CASSLGHYEQYF	TGTGCCAGCAGCTTGGGGCACTACGAGCAGTACTTC
TRBD2	TRBJ2-6	few	TRBV20-1	CSVRRGLAGGSGANVLTF	TGCAGTGTTAGGCGGGGACTAGCGGGAGGGTCCGGGGCCAACGTCCTGACTTTC
-	TRBJ2-1	few	TRBV5-1	CASSLEGTQGHNEQFF	TGCGCCAGCAGCTTGGAAGGTACTCAGGGGCACAATGAGCAGTTCTTC
-	TRBJ1-2	-	TRBV28	CATTGSSYGYTF	TGTGCCACCACAGGGAGCAGCTATGGCTACACCTTC
TRBD1	TRBJ1-2	-	TRBV6-6	CASTYQDRQGGYTF	TGTGCCAGCACCTACCAGGATAGACAGGGGGGCTACACCTTC
-	TRBJ2-1	-	TRBV6-2/TRBV6-3	CASSYLNMGRSEQFF	TGTGCCAGCAGTTACCTGAACATGGGACGTAGTGAGCAGTTCTTC
-	TRBJ1-2	-	TRBV6-6	CASSYSGRSADYGYTF	TGTGCCAGCAGTTACTCTGGCAGGTCAGCAGACTATGGCTACACCTTC
TRBD1	TRBJ1-6	few	TRBV6-5	CASSRAGGNSPLHF	TGTGCCAGCAGCCGGGCAGGGGGCAATTCACCCCTCCACTTT
-	TRBJ2-5	-	TRBV29-1	CSVPYLGGEGWNEQYF	TGCAGCGTCCCATACCTGGGAGGAGAGGGGTGGAATGAGCAGTACTTC
TRBD2	TRBJ2-5	few	TRBV25-1	CASSDGLAGRGTQYF	TGTGCCAGCAGTGATGGACTAGCGGGACGGGGGACCCAGTACTTC
-	TRBJ1-1	-	TRBV6-5	CAACRGQCTEAFF	TGTGCCGCCTGTCGTGGGCAGTGTACTGAAGCTTTCTTT
-	TRBJ2-4	few	TRBV29-1	CSGGGINIQYF	TGCAGCGGGGGGGGCATAAACATTCAGTACTTC
-	TRBJ1-6	-	TRBV14	CASSQGGYLDSPLHF	TGTGCCAGCAGCCAAGGAGGATACCTGGATTCACCCCTCCACTTT